This TCR beta chain was sequenced during a study of T cell responses to AZD1222 COVID-19 vaccine. Whole-study findings and limits: The repertoires were collected only after the peak T cell response.

With respect to this clone: Antigen specificity is unknown.

The assay was immunoSEQ multiplex PCR, and TCRdb's table has in-frame clones only and misses some. Among over 70,000 clones listed, roughly 80% were seen once. This material consisted of peripheral blood, taken 28 days after the second dose of the MenACWY control vaccine. This TCR derives from an adult who received the MenACWY meningococcal vaccine as a control.

The chain's CDR3 is CATSNPRGGGKETQYF. The CDR3 DNA follows: TGTGCCACCAGCAACCCCCGGGGAGGGGGGAAAGAGACCCAGTACTTC. V is TRBV15 and J is TRBJ2-5; D perhaps matches TRBD2 (7 bases). The germline V gene has CDR1 LNHNV and CDR2 YYDKDF (reference sequence). The CDR3 length is 16 residues. V was trimmed by 4 bases and J by 3 bases, leaving 18 bases between them.